Reported below is one T cell receptor (beta chain). Its antigen is not identified. In germline, CDR1 is MNHNS, CDR2 SASEGT. The CDR3 is made up of 13 amino acids. These data originate in a study of blood T cells in healthy people across ages. General study findings and limits: PBMCs were not sorted, which prevented a conclusive comparison of naive versus antigen-experienced cells.

A second about 7 to 12 cycle PCR used barcoded and J-beta primers. Each CDR3 protein is one row after TCRdb ran MiXCR on the 5' RACE reads. This sample has approximately 830,000 distinct CDR3 sequences, with 62% found just once. This TCR came from a man aged 25 to 40 in good health. V and J are TRBV6-1 and TRBJ2-7, with D unresolved. Matching the DNA end better, TRBJ2-5 makes the J call doubtful. The sequencing input was blood. CDR3 sequence (DNA): TGTGCCAGCAGTTCCCATTCTGGGGAGACCCAGTACTTC. Translation gives CASSSHSGETQYF.